What follows are 8 T cell receptor beta chains derived from one specimen sequenced in a study of glioma-infiltrating T cells (dated by TCRdb to 2016 to 2017). Data came from an Illumina MiSeq. TCR alpha and beta CDR3 regions were amplified with the iRepertoire nested amplicon-rescue multiplex PCR (arm-PCR) platform from RNA. TCRdb passed the public sequencing reads through fastp at Q25 and MiXCR, retaining productive beta sequences. One record per CDR3 amino acid sequence lists the most common genes and DNA. The sample contains roughly 100,000 distinct CDR3 sequences, roughly 40% of them found a single time. The top ten hold less than 45% of the sample. Sample: glioma tissue, nonneoplastic brain tissue, or PBMCs (not recorded which). These receptors came from a human donor with low-grade glioma or glioblastoma, undergoing nonglioma brain surgery, or in good health (not recorded which).

The V call is TRBV4-1, the J call TRBJ2-3; 12 nucleotides line up with TRBD1. J lost 2 bases, V lost 4 bases, and 19 bases had no gene match. Germline lookup yields CDR1 MGHRA and CDR2 YSYEKL. The CDR3 runs to 21 residues. CDR3 coding DNA: TGCGCCAGCAGCCCGACCAATCCGGGACAGGGGGCGCGGGCTAACACAGATACGCAGTATTTT. This translates into CASSPTNPGQGARANTDTQYF.

This clonotype appeared many times. The CDR3 nucleotides read TGTGCCAGCAGTTACTCGGGTAGCGGCTCCTACGAGCAGTACTTC. It encodes CASSYSGSGSYEQYF. The rearrangement joins TRBV6-5 to TRBJ2-7; a possible D gene is TRBD2 (6 bases). The germline V gene has CDR1 MNHEY and CDR2 SVGAGI. CDR3 length: 15 residues. Trimming took off 0 bases at V and 0 bases at J, with 9 bases between the two ends.

At least ten counts were recorded for this clonotype. The rearrangement links TRBV19 to TRBJ2-1; D unclear. This CDR3 region has 14 residues. Germline-derived CDR1 and CDR2 are LNHDA and SQIVND (reference sequence). Trimming stripped 3 bases from V and 4 bases from J, with 10 bases between. The CDR3 sequence: CASSIQLLYNEQFF. CDR3 nucleotide sequence: TGTGCCAGTAGTATCCAACTACTTTACAATGAGCAGTTCTTC.

This clonotype was seen many times. This chain links TRBV29-1 with TRBJ1-2, with D possibly matching TRBD1 (5 bases). The length of the CDR3 is 13 residues. Trimming removed 6 bases at V and 3 bases at J, with 14 bases between. Germline CDR1 and CDR2: SQVTM and ANQGSEA. CDR3 residues: CSVPRQGYYGYTF. CDR3 bases: TGCAGCGTCCCTCGGCAGGGATACTATGGCTACACCTTC.

This clonotype was counted ten times or more. The CDR3 nucleotides read TGTGCCAGCAGTTTCAACGGGGGTGGGGCAGATACGCAGTATTTT. Translation: CASSFNGGGADTQYF. The genes are TRBV27 and TRBJ2-3; perhaps TRBD2 as D (6 bases). The CDR3 is made up of 15 amino acids. The V end lost 3 bases, the J end lost 4 bases, and 14 bases lay between the germline ends. CDR1 is MNHEY, CDR2 SMNVEV, per germline (reference sequence).

This clonotype was counted many times. The chain carries TRBV10-3 and TRBJ2-7; 9 bases are shared with TRBD2. This CDR3 contains 14 residues. Trimming cost V 4 bases and J 2 bases; bases outside gene matches: 3. CDR1 and CDR2 from the germline V gene are ENHRY and SYGVKD. As DNA, the CDR3 is TGTGCCATCAGTGGGGTAGCGGGAGCCTACGAGCAGTACTTC. Translated, it gives CAISGVAGAYEQYF.

In regard to this clonotype: The CDR3 carries no conserved terminal phenylalanine or tryptophan, so it likely arises from a read error. CDR3 sequence reads: CASSEPGQGPFSYGYTL. As DNA, the CDR3 is TGTGCCAGCAGTGAGCCGGGACAGGGGCCTTTCAGCTATGGCTACACCTTA. The chain is built from TRBV6-1 and TRBJ1-2; 10 nucleotides line up with TRBD1. CDR3 length: 17 amino acids. The germline V gene encodes CDR1 MNHNS and CDR2 SASEGT. The ends lost 3 bases at V and 4 bases at J; junction bases unmatched: 11.

For this clonotype: This may arise from a read error, as a much more abundant clone is one base away. The chain joins TRBV4-1 to TRBJ2-7, with 8 bases aligning to TRBD2. The germline gives CDR1 MGHRA, CDR2 YSYEKL. V trimming: 5 bases; J trimming: 2 bases; junction bases outside the gene matches: 8. This CDR3 is built from 15 residues. CDR3 nucleotide sequence: TGCGCCAGCAGCTACGAAGCGGGAGAAGCCTACGAGCAGTACTTC. It translates to CASSYEAGEAYEQYF.